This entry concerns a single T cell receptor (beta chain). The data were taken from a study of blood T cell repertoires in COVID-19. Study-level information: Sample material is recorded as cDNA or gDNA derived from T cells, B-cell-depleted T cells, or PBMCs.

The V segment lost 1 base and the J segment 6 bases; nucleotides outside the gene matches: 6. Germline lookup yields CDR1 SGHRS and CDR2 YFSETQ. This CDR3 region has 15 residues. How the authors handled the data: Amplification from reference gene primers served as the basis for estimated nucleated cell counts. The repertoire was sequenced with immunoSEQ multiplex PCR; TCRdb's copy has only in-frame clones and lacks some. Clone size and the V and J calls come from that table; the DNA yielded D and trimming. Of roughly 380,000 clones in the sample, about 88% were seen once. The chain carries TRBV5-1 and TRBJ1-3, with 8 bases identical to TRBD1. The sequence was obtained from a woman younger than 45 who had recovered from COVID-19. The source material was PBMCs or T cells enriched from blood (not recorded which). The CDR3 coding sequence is TGCGCCAGCAGCTTGTCGGGCAGGGGGCTAAACACCATATATTTT. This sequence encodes CASSLSGRGLNTIYF.